These 8 T cell receptor beta chains were sequenced from one sample in a study of T cells in Graves' hyperthyroidism and ophthalmopathy. The source material, RNA transcripts, was used to amplify TCR beta CDR3 regions. Researchers ran a first-round RT-PCR on the TCR CDR3 using the HTBI primer set. One entry per CDR3 protein, called by TCRdb with MiXCR from the multiplex PCR reads. The data show 300,000 to 500,000 distinct CDR3 sequences, more than 12% seen once. The material sequenced was blood. These receptors came from a woman in her twenties or thirties with Graves' hyperthyroidism.

This clonotype was counted many times. The J gene is TRBJ2-1, the V gene TRBV5-5; D is possibly TRBD2 (5 bases). CDR1 and CDR2 (germline): SGHKS, YYEKEE (reference sequence). This CDR3 region has 13 residues. The V end lost 2 bases, the J end lost 10 bases, and 13 bases lay between the germline ends. CDR3 nucleotide sequence: TGTGCCAGCAGCTTACCCGACGGACTGGAGCAGTTCTTC. It translates to CASSLPDGLEQFF.

As regards this clonotype: This could be a read error, since a much larger clone is one nucleotide away. This chain links TRBV29-1 with TRBJ2-3, with 9 bases identical to TRBD1. There are 11 residues in the CDR3. CDR1 SQVTM and CDR2 ANQGSEA come from the germline V gene. V was pared by 4 bases and J by 11 bases, with 4 bases of the junction left unmatched. The CDR3 DNA is TGCAGCGTTGGGACAGGGGTTGTGCAGTATTTT. Protein product: CSVGTGVVQYF.

The table lists this clonotype with many counts. Mismatch with germline at one junction end may stem from a read error. The chain joins TRBV20-1 to TRBJ2-5; D is ambiguous. Germline CDR1 DFQATT, CDR2 SNEGSKA (reference sequence). The CDR3 totals 11 residues. The CDR3 bases are TGCAGTGCTAAAACGCAAGGGACCCAGTACTTC. This encodes CSAKTQGTQYF.

This clonotype has ten or more counts. The chain combines TRBV28 with TRBJ2-1; 9 nucleotides line up with TRBD1. CDR3 length: 16 residues. V trimming: 7 bases; J trimming: 7 bases; junction bases outside the gene matches: 14. CDR1 and CDR2 from the germline V gene are MDHEN and SYDVKM. Here the CDR3 reads CASTANRDRVRNEQFF. In nucleotides, the CDR3 is TGTGCCAGCACCGCCAATCGGGACAGGGTCCGAAATGAGCAGTTCTTC. Drawing the rest from reference TRBV28 and TRBJ2-1, the complete variable domain is DVKVTQSSRYLVKRTGEKVFLECVQDMDHENMFWYRQDPGLGLRLIYFSYDVKMKEKGDIPEGYSVSREKKERFSLILESASTNQTSMYLCASTANRDRVRNEQFFGPGTRLTVL.

In this sample, this clonotype turned up a few times. The chain recombines TRBV5-1 with TRBJ1-2; possible D gene TRBD1, 5 bases. Germline assignment: CDR1 SGHRS and CDR2 YFSETQ. This CDR3 spans 15 amino acids. Between the trimmed V and J ends, which lost 4 bases and 2 bases, there was a span of 15 bases. CDR3: CASSPGGSDNYGYTF. CDR3 in DNA: TGCGCCAGCAGCCCCGGGGGTTCGGACAACTATGGCTACACCTTC.

The chain is built from TRBV11-2 and TRBJ2-5, with a tentative D call TRBD1 (5 bases). Looked up from germline, CDR1 is SGHAT and CDR2 is FQNNGV. CDR3 length: 15 residues. Deletions cut 0 bases from V and 5 bases from J, with 13 bases between. CDR3 sequence (DNA): TGTGCCAGCAGCTTAGAAGGGGCCGGTGGGGAGACCCAGTACTTC. The encoded protein is CASSLEGAGGETQYF.

This clonotype was seen only a few times. The rearrangement joins TRBV24-1 to TRBJ2-1; D unclear. There are 15 residues in the CDR3. The germline gives CDR1 KGHDR, CDR2 SFDVKD. Trimming pared 3 bases from V and 7 bases from J, leaving 15 bases between. The DNA for the CDR3 is TGTGCCACCAGTGATAATGGTTCAGGTGAGAATGAGCAGTTCTTC. It is translated as CATSDNGSGENEQFF.

On this clonotype: A much more abundant neighbour one base away suggests this may be a read error. The chain combines TRBV20-1 with TRBJ1-2; D unresolved. V lost 0 bases, J lost 7 bases, and 18 bases lay in between. Looked up from germline, CDR1 is DFQATT and CDR2 is SNEGSKA (reference sequence). This CDR3 comprises 15 residues. This CDR3 reads CSARDRSTGSCGYTF. The CDR3, as DNA: TGCAGTGCTAGAGATCGTTCGACTGGGAGTTGTGGCTACACCTTC.